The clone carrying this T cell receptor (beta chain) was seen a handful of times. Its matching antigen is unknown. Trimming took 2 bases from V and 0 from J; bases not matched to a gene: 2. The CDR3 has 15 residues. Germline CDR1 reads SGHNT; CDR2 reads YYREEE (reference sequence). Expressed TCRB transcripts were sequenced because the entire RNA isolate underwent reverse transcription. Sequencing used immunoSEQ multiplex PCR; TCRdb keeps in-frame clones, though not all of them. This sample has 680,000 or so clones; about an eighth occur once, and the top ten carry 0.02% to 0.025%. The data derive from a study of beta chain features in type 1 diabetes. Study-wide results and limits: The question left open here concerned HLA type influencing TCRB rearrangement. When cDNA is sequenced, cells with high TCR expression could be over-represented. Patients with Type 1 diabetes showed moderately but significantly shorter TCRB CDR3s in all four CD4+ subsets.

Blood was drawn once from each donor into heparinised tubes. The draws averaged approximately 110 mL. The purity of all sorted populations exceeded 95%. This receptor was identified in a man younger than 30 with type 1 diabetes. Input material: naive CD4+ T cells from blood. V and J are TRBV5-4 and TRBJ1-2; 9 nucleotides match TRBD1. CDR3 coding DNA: TGTGCCAGCAGCTTTGGACAGGGGCCTAACTATGGCTACACCTTC. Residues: CASSFGQGPNYGYTF.